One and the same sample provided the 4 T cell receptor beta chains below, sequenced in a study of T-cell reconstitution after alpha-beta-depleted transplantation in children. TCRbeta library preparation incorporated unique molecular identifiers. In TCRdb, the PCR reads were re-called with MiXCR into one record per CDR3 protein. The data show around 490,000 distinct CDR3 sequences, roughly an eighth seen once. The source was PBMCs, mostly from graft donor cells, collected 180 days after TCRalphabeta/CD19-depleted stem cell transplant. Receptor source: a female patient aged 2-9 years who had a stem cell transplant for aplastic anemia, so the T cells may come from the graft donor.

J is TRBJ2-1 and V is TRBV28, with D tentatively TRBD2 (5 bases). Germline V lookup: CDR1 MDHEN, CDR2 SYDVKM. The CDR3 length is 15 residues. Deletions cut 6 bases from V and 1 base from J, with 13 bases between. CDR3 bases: TGTGCCAGCAGCTCGGGGAGTAAGTCCTACAATGAGCAGTTCTTC. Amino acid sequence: CASSSGSKSYNEQFF.

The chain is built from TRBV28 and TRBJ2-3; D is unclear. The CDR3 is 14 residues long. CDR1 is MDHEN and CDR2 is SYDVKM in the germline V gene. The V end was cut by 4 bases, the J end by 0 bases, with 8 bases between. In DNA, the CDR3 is TGTGCCAGCAGTTCGACCGAGAGCACAGATACGCAGTATTTT. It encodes CASSSTESTDTQYF.

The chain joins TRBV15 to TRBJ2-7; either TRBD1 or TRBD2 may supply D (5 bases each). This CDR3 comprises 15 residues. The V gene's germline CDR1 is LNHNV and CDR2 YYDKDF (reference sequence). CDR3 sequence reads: CATSSGLISRDHVAV. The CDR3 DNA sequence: TGTGCCACCAGCAGTGGGCTTATCTCCAGGGACCACGTCGCTGTC.

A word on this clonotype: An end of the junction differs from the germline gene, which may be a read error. As DNA, the CDR3 is TGTGCCAGCAGTCCGAGGGTTACCACCACAGATACGCGGTATTTT. Translation: CASSPRVTTTDTRYF. V gene TRBV12-3 or TRBV12-4 combines with J gene TRBJ2-3, with D perhaps matching TRBD2 (5 bases). The CDR3 has 15 residues.